Listed below are T cell receptor beta chains from one sample, sequenced in a study of blood T cell repertoires in COVID-19. Some clones are missing from TCRdb's copy, which holds only in-frame ones; the method was immunoSEQ multiplex PCR. The repertoire has around 130,000 clones, 80% to 85% of them found once; the top ten carry around 8.6%. Sequencing was carried out using peripheral blood. The source is a human donor in a cohort sampled during active COVID-19. The CDR3 runs from the conserved cysteine through the conserved F or W. The order of the fields is J gene, D gene, clone size, V gene, CDR3 DNA, CDR3 protein. A D gene is named only where the DNA matches it firmly. Expanded clones get a size class; other rows say once, few or many, or leave the size out.

TRBJ1-1	NA	NA	TRBV27	TGTGCCAGCAGTTTCTCGGGCACTGAAGCTTTCTTT	CASSFSGTEAFF
TRBJ2-1	TRBD1	NA	TRBV2	TGTGCCAGCAGTGAACTGGACAGGGGTCTATACAATGAGCAGTTCTTC	CASSELDRGLYNEQFF
TRBJ1-5	NA	NA	TRBV6-6	TGTGCCAGCAGCCCAGGAAGCAATCAGCCCCAGCATTTT	CASSPGSNQPQHF
TRBJ1-5	TRBD1	NA	TRBV7-2	TGTGCCAGCAGCATTTCCGGGACAGGGGGCAATCAGCCCCAGCATTTT	CASSISGTGGNQPQHF
TRBJ2-5	TRBD2	NA	TRBV3-1/TRBV3-2	TGTGCCAGCAGCCAAGATTCGGCGTCCCCCGGGGGGGAGTACTTC	CASSQDSASPGGEYF
TRBJ2-1	NA	NA	TRBV15	TGTGCCACCAGCAACGACCCTTTTGACTTCAATGAGCAGTTCTTC	CATSNDPFDFNEQFF
TRBJ2-7	NA	once	TRBV19	TGTGCCAGTACCGCAGGGGCCAGGTACGAGCAGTACTTC	CASTAGARYEQYF
TRBJ2-3	NA	few	TRBV5-1	TGCGCCAGCAGTACGAGCGGGTCAAGCACAGATACGCAGTATTTT	CASSTSGSSTDTQYF
TRBJ1-4	TRBD1	NA	TRBV5-5	TGTGCCAGCAGCCCCGGGACAGCTAATGAAAAACTGTTTTTT	CASSPGTANEKLFF
TRBJ2-1	NA	NA	TRBV5-1	TGCGCCAGCAGCTTGCTCAGGGAACCCTACAATGAGCAGTTCTTC	CASSLLREPYNEQFF
TRBJ2-3	NA	NA	TRBV2	TGTGCCAGCAGTGAGGTGCAGCGTAGCACAGATACGCAGTATTTT	CASSEVQRSTDTQYF
TRBJ1-1	NA	NA	TRBV9	TGTGCCAGCAGCGTAGGAGGGGGATTGAACACTGAAGCTTTCTTT	CASSVGGGLNTEAFF
TRBJ2-1	TRBD2	NA	TRBV7-9	TGTGCCAGCAGCTTAGTCGGAATCGGGGGGGATGAGCAGTTCTTC	CASSLVGIGGDEQFF
TRBJ1-6	NA	few	TRBV5-1	TGCGCCAGCAGCTTGGAGGGGATGTATAATTCACCCCTCCACTTT	CASSLEGMYNSPLHF
TRBJ1-3	NA	NA	TRBV6-6	TGTGCCTCCAGCGACGTCCTCCCGCCGGACACCATATATTTT	CASSDVLPPDTIYF
TRBJ2-2	TRBD1	many	TRBV24-1	TGTGCCACCACTGGTGGGACAGACACCGGGGAGCTGTTTTTT	CATTGGTDTGELFF
TRBJ2-7	TRBD1	NA	TRBV7-9	TGTGCCAGCAGTTTAGGTCGGACAGGGATGGCCTACGAGCAGTACTTC	CASSLGRTGMAYEQYF
TRBJ1-5	TRBD1	NA	TRBV19	TGTGCCAGTAAAGACAGGGTACCCTATCAGCCCCAGCATTTT	CASKDRVPYQPQHF
TRBJ1-2	NA	NA	TRBV5-1	TGCGCCAGCAGTACAGATTCTTACTATGGCTACACCTTC	CASSTDSYYGYTF
TRBJ2-2	NA	NA	TRBV20-1	TGCAGTGCTAGTTTGGTCAGGTTGGCCGGGGAGCTGTTTTTT	CSASLVRLAGELFF
TRBJ2-5	NA	NA	TRBV5-8	TGTGCCAGCAGCTTGGGGCTGGGGGGAAAAGAGACCCAGTACTTC	CASSLGLGGKETQYF
TRBJ2-7	TRBD2	few	TRBV10-3	TGTGCCATCAGTGGTACCGGAGGGCTAGCGGGGGAGTCCTACGAGCAGTACTTC	CAISGTGGLAGESYEQYF
TRBJ1-1	NA	NA	TRBV19	TGTGCCAGTAGTACGCAGGGACTGGAGAACACTGAAGCTTTCTTT	CASSTQGLENTEAFF
TRBJ2-5	TRBD2	once	TRBV5-4	TGTGCCAGCAGCTTCCCACTAGCGGGGGGGGGTGAGACCCAGTACTTC	CASSFPLAGGGETQYF
TRBJ1-6	TRBD1	NA	TRBV3-1/TRBV3-2	TGTGCCAGCAGCCAAGGACAGGGGGCGTATTCACCCCTCCACTTT	CASSQGQGAYSPLHF
TRBJ1-5	NA	NA	TRBV13	TGTGCCAGCAGTGGGGGGGACAGCAATCAGCCCCAGCATTTT	CASSGGDSNQPQHF
TRBJ1-2	TRBD1	NA	TRBV3-1/TRBV3-2	TGTGCCAGCAGCCAGGGACAGGGAGGTGATGGCTACACCTTC	CASSQGQGGDGYTF
TRBJ2-7	TRBD2	few	TRBV7-9	TGTGCCAGCAGGACTAGCGGGGGGCCCGCAGAGCAGTACTTC	CASRTSGGPAEQYF
TRBJ2-1	NA	NA	TRBV18	TGTGCCAGCTCACCCGCTGGGGACTCGTCCTACAATGAGCAGTTCTTC	CASSPAGDSSYNEQFF
TRBJ2-3	NA	NA	TRBV9	TGTGCCAGCAGCGCCGCCGTGAGGAGCAGCACAGATACGCAGTATTTT	CASSAAVRSSTDTQYF
TRBJ2-2	TRBD2	few	TRBV10-3	TGTGCCATCAGTGAAGGAGAACTAGCGGGCCTCAGGGGGGAGCTGTTTTTT	CAISEGELAGLRGELFF
TRBJ1-3	TRBD1	NA	TRBV7-2	TGTGCCAGCAGCCCCGGGACAGGGCAAGGAAACACCATATATTTT	CASSPGTGQGNTIYF
TRBJ1-5	TRBD1	NA	TRBV6-5	TGTGCCAGCAATGCAGGGGGCAACAATCAGCCCCAGCATTTT	CASNAGGNNQPQHF
TRBJ2-3	TRBD2	NA	TRBV23-1	TGCGCCAGCAGTCAATGCACCCTAGCGGGGGGGCCAGGAGATACGCAGTATTTT	CASSQCTLAGGPGDTQYF
TRBJ2-3	NA	NA	TRBV19	TGTGCCAGTAGTATGCAAGGGGCGCAAGATACGCAGTATTTT	CASSMQGAQDTQYF
TRBJ2-1	TRBD2	NA	TRBV2	TGTGCCAGCAGTGAAGGGCTTAGCGGGGGACCCCGAGATGAGCAGTTCTTC	CASSEGLSGGPRDEQFF
TRBJ1-6	NA	NA	TRBV7-9	TGTGCCAGCAGCTCCTACAGTCAGGGGCATTCACCCCTCCACTTT	CASSSYSQGHSPLHF
TRBJ2-7	TRBD1	NA	TRBV5-1	TGCGCCAGCAGCTCGGACAGGGCAGCGCAGTACTTC	CASSSDRAAQYF
TRBJ2-2	NA	NA	TRBV7-8	TGTGCCAGCAGCCCTAGGACAGCCTTCACCGGGGAGCTGTTTTTT	CASSPRTAFTGELFF
TRBJ2-3	TRBD2	NA	TRBV6-5	TGTGCCAGCACCCGGACTAGCGGGGAAGATACGCAGTATTTT	CASTRTSGEDTQYF
TRBJ1-2	TRBD1	NA	TRBV5-1	TGCGCCAGCAGCAGGGGACAGGGGCTCTCTGGCTACACCTTC	CASSRGQGLSGYTF
TRBJ2-1	TRBD2	once	TRBV7-3	TGTGCCAGCAGCTCGGGCGCGGGGGGCAGGGATGAGCAGTTCTTC	CASSSGAGGRDEQFF
TRBJ2-4	TRBD1	NA	TRBV28	TGTGCCAGCAGACCGACCGGGACAGGGTTCGAAAACATTCAGTACTTC	CASRPTGTGFENIQYF
TRBJ2-7	TRBD1	NA	TRBV4-2	TGTGCCAGCAGCCGAGACAGGGGAACCTACGAGCAGTACTTC	CASSRDRGTYEQYF
TRBJ2-3	TRBD2	NA	TRBV15	TGTGCCACCAGCAGAGCCTTGACTAGCGGGGGAAGCACAGATACGCAGTATTTT	CATSRALTSGGSTDTQYF
TRBJ1-2	TRBD1	once	TRBV2	TGTGCCAGCGGACGGGACAGGTCTTCTGGCTACACCTTC	CASGRDRSSGYTF
TRBJ1-3	NA	NA	TRBV7-8	TGTGCCAGCAGCTTAGTTGGGGGCGGTTGGAACACCATATATTTT	CASSLVGGGWNTIYF
TRBJ1-5	NA	NA	TRBV3-1/TRBV3-2	TGTGCCAGCAGCCAACGAGGAGGGAACCAGCCCCAGCATTTT	CASSQRGGNQPQHF
TRBJ2-3	NA	NA	TRBV5-4	TGTGCCAGCAGCTTGCCGCCAGGGTCGACAGATACGCAGTATTTT	CASSLPPGSTDTQYF
TRBJ2-5	TRBD1	NA	TRBV5-1	TGCGCCAGCAGCGGAAGGACAGGGTGGCAAGAGACCCAGTACTTC	CASSGRTGWQETQYF
TRBJ1-1	TRBD1	NA	TRBV5-8	TGTGCCAGCAGCCTTCCCGGGACAGGGGTGAGGACTGAAGCTTTCTTT	CASSLPGTGVRTEAFF
TRBJ2-7	NA	NA	TRBV6-4	TGTGCCCCCAGAAGGGAGCTCTACGAGCAGTACTTC	CAPRRELYEQYF
TRBJ2-5	TRBD2	NA	TRBV11-2	TGTGCCAGCAGCTTAGTCGGGAAGCGGGGTGAGACCCAGTACTTC	CASSLVGKRGETQYF
TRBJ1-1	NA	NA	TRBV19	TGTGCCAGTAGTTACATTGGTCCCACTGAAGCTTTCTTT	CASSYIGPTEAFF
TRBJ2-3	TRBD2	few	TRBV23-1	TGCGCCAGCAAGACTAGCGACACTAGCACAGATACGCAGTATTTT	CASKTSDTSTDTQYF
TRBJ2-1	TRBD2	NA	TRBV20-1	TGCAGTGCTAGTTTTCTAGCGGGGGACTACAATGAGCAGTTCTTC	CSASFLAGDYNEQFF
TRBJ2-2	NA	few	TRBV5-1	TGCGCCAGCAGCTGGAGTCACACCGGGGAGCTGTTTTTT	CASSWSHTGELFF
TRBJ2-7	TRBD1	NA	TRBV7-7	TGTGCTAGCAGCTTACGACAGGGGGAAGACTACGAGCAGTACTTC	CASSLRQGEDYEQYF
TRBJ1-5	NA	NA	TRBV28	TGTGCCAGCAGTTTAAGGACCAGGGCTATTCGCAATCAGCCCCAGCATTTT	CASSLRTRAIRNQPQHF
TRBJ2-2	NA	NA	TRBV5-1	TGCGCCAGCAGCTTGATGGCCGGAGGGACCGGGGAGCTGTTTTTT	CASSLMAGGTGELFF